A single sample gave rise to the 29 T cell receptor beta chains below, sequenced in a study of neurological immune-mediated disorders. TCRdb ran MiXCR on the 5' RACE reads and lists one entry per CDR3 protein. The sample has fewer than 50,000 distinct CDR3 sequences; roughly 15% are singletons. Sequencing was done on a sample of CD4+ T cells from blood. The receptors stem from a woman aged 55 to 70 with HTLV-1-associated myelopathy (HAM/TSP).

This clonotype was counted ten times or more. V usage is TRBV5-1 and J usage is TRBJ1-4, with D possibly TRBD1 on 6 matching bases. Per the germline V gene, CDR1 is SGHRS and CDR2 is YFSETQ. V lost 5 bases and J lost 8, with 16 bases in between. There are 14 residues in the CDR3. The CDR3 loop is CASSQGQLEEKLFF. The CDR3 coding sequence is TGCGCCAGCAGTCAAGGACAGTTAGAGGAAAAACTGTTTTTT.

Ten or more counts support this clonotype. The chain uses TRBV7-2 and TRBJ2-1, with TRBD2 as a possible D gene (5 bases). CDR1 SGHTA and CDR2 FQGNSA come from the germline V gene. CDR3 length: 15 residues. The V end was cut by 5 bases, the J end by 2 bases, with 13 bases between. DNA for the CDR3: TGTGCCAGCAGCCCATGGGCCGGGGCCTACAATGAGCAGTTCTTC. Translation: CASSPWAGAYNEQFF.

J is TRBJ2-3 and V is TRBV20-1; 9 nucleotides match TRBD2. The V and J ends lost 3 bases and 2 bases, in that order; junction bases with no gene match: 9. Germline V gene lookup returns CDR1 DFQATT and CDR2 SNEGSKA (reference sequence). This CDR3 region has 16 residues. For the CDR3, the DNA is TGCAGTGCTAGTTTAAAGCGGGGGGATAACACAGATACGCAGTATTTT. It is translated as CSASLKRGDNTDTQYF.

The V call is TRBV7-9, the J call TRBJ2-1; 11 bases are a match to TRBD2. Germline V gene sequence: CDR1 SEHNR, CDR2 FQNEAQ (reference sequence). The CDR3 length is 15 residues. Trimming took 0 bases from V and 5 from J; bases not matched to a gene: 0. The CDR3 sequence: CASSLAGLADNEQFF. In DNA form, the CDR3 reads TGTGCCAGCAGCTTAGCGGGACTAGCGGACAATGAGCAGTTCTTC.

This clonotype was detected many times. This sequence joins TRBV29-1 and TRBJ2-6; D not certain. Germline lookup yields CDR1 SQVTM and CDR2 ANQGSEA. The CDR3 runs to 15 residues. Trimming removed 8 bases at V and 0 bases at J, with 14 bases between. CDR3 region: CSRGRRASGANVLTF. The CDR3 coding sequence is TGCAGCCGTGGACGGAGAGCCTCTGGGGCCAACGTCCTGACTTTC.

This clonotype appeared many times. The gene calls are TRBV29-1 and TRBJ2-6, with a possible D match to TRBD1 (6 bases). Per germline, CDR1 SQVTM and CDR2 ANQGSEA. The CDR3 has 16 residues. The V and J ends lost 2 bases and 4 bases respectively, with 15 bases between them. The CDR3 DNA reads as TGCAGCGTTGAACCCGAGGACAGCTACGGGGCCAACGTCCTGACTTTC. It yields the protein CSVEPEDSYGANVLTF.

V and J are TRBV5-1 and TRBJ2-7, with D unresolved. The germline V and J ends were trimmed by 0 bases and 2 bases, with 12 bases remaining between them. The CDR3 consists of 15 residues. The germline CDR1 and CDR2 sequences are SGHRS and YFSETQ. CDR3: CASSLDVGRPYEQYF. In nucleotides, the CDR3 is TGCGCCAGCAGCTTGGATGTCGGCAGGCCCTACGAGCAGTACTTC.

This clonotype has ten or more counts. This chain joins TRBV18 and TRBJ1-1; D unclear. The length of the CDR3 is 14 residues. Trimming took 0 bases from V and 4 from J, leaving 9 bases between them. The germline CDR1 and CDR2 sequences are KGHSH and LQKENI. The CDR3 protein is CASSPPSRSTEAFF. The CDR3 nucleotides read TGTGCCAGCTCACCACCCTCAAGGAGCACTGAAGCTTTCTTT.

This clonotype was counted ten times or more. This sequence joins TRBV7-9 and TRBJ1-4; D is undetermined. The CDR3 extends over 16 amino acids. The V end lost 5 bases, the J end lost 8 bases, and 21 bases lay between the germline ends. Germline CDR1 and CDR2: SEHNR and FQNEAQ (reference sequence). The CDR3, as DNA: TGTGCCAGCAGCCCATTCGCGGGCCATCAATACGAAAAACTGTTTTTT. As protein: CASSPFAGHQYEKLFF.

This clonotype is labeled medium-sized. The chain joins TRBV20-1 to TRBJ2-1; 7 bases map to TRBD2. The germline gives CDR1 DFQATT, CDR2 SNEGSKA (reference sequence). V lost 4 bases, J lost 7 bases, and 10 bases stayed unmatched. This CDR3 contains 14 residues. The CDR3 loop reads CSANGGNLGNEQFF. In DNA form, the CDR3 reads TGCAGTGCTAACGGGGGGAATTTGGGAAATGAGCAGTTCTTC.

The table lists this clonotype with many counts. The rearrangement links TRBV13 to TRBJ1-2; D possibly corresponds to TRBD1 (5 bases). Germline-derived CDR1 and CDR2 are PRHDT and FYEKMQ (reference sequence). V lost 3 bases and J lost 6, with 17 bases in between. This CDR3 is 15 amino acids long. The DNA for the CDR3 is TGTGCCAGCAGCTTCCAAGACAGAGGGAGCCATGGCTACACCTTC. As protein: CASSFQDRGSHGYTF.

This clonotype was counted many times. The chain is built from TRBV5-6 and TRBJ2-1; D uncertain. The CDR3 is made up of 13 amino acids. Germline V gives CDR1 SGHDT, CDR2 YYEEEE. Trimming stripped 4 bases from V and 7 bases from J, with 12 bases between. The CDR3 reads CASSPTYLNEQFF. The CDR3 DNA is TGTGCCAGCAGCCCAACCTACCTTAATGAGCAGTTCTTC.

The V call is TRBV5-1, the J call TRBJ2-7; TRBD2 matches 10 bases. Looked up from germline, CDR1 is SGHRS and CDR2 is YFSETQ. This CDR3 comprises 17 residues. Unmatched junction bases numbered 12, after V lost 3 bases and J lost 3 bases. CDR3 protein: CASSWWGSSGGYYEQYF. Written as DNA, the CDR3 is TGCGCCAGCAGCTGGTGGGGTTCTAGCGGGGGATACTACGAGCAGTACTTC.

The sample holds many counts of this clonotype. The CDR3 here is CAIRPGQGIGVNEQFF. CDR3 nucleotides: TGTGCCATCAGACCGGGACAGGGAATTGGTGTGAATGAGCAGTTCTTC. The chain has TRBV10-3 and TRBJ2-1, with 9 bases lining up with TRBD1. J was trimmed by 7 bases and V by 6 bases; bases with no gene match: 13. This CDR3 is built from 16 residues. CDR1 and CDR2 (germline): ENHRY, SYGVKD.

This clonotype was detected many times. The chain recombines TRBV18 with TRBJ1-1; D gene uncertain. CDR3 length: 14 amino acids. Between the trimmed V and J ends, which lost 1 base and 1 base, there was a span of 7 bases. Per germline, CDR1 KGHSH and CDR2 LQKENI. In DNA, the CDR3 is TGTGCCAGCTCACCACGACACCAGAACACTGAAGCTTTCTTT. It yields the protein CASSPRHQNTEAFF.

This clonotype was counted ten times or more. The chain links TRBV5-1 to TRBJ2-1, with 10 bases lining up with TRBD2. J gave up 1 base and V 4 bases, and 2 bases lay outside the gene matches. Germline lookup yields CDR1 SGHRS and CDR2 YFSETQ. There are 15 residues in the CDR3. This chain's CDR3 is CASSKLAGSYNEQFF. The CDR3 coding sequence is TGCGCCAGCAGCAAACTAGCGGGGTCCTACAATGAGCAGTTCTTC.

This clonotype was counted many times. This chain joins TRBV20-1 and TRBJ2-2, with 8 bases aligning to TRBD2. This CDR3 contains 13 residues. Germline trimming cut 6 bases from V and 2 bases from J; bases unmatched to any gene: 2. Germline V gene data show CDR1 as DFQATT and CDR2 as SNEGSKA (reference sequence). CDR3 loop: CSAGGGNTGELFF. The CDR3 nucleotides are TGCAGTGCCGGGGGGGGAAACACCGGGGAGCTGTTTTTT.

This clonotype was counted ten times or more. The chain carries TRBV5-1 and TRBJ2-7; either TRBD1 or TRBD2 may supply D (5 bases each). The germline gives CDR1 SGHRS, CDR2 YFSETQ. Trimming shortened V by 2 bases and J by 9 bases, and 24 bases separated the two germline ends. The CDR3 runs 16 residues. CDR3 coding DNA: TGCGCCAGCAGCTTCCCCTTATTTTTGCGAGGGACGGGGCAGTACTTC. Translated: CASSFPLFLRGTGQYF.

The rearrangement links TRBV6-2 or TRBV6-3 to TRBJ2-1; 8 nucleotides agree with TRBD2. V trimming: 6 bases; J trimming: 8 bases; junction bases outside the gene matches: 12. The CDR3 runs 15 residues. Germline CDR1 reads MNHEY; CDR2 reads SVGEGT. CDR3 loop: CASSLEALAGDEQFF. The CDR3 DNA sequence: TGTGCCAGCAGCCTAGAGGCGCTAGCGGGCGATGAGCAGTTCTTC.

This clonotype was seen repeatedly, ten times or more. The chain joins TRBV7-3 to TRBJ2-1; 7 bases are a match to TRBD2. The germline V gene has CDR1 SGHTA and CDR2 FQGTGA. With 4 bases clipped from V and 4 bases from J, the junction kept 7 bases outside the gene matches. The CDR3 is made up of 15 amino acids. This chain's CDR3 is CASSSLAGVYNEQFF. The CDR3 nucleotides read TGTGCCAGCAGCTCTCTTGCGGGGGTGTACAATGAGCAGTTCTTC.

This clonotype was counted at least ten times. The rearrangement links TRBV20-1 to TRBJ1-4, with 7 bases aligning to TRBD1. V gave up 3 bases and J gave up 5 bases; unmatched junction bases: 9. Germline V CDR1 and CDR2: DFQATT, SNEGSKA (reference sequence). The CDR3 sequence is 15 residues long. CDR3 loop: CSARPPGQSNEKLFF. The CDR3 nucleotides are TGCAGTGCTAGGCCCCCGGGACAGTCCAATGAAAAACTGTTTTTT.

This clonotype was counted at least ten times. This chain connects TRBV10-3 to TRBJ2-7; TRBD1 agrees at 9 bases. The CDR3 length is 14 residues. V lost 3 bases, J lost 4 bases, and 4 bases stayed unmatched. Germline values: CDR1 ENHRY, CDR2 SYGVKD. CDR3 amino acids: CAISEYGQGYEQYF. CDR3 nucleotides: TGTGCCATCAGTGAATACGGACAGGGGTACGAGCAGTACTTC.

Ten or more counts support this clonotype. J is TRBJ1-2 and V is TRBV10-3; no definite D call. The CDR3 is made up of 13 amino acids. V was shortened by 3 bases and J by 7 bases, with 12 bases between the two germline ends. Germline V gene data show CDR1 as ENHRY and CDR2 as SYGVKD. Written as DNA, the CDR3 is TGTGCCATCAGTGATCGGCGCCCCCTTGGCTACACCTTC. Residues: CAISDRRPLGYTF.

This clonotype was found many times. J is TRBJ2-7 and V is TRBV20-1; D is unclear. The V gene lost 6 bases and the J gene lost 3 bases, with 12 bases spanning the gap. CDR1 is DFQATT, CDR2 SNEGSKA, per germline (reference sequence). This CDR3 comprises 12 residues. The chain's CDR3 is CSASGLNYEQYF. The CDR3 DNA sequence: TGCAGTGCGTCGGGCCTCAACTACGAGCAGTACTTC.

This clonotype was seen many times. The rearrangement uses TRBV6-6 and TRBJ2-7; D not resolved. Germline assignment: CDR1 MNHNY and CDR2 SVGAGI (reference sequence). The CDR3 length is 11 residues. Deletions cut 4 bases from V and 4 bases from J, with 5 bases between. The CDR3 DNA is TGTGCCAGCAGTTGGGGATACGAGCAGTACTTC. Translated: CASSWGYEQYF.

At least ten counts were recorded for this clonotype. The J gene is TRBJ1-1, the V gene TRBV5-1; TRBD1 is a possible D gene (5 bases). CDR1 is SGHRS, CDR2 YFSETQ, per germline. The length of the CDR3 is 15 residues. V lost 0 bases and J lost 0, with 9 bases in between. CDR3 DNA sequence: TGCGCCAGCAGCTTGGATGGGGCCATGAACACTGAAGCTTTCTTT. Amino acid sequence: CASSLDGAMNTEAFF.

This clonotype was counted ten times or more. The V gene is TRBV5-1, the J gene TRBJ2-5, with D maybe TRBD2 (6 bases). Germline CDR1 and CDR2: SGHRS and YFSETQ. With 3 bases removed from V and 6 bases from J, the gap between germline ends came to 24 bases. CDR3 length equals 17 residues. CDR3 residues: CASSWKPGGLPFQTQYF. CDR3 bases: TGCGCCAGCAGCTGGAAGCCCGGGGGACTCCCCTTCCAGACCCAGTACTTC.

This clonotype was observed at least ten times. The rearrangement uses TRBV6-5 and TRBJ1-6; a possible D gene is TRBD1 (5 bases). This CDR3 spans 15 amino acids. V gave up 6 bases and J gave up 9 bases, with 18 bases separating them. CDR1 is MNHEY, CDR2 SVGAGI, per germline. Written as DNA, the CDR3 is TGTGCCAGCAGATTCCAGCAGGGCGGTGGTTCACCCCTCCACTTT. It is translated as CASRFQQGGGSPLHF.

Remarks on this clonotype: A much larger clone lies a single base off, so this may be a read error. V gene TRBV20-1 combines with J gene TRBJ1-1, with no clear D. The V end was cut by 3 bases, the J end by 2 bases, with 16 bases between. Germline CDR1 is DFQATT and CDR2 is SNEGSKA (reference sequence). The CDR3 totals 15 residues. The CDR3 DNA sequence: TGCAGTGCTAGTTTTTGGTGGGGAGCAAACACTGAAGCTTTCTTT. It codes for CSASFWWGANTEAFF.